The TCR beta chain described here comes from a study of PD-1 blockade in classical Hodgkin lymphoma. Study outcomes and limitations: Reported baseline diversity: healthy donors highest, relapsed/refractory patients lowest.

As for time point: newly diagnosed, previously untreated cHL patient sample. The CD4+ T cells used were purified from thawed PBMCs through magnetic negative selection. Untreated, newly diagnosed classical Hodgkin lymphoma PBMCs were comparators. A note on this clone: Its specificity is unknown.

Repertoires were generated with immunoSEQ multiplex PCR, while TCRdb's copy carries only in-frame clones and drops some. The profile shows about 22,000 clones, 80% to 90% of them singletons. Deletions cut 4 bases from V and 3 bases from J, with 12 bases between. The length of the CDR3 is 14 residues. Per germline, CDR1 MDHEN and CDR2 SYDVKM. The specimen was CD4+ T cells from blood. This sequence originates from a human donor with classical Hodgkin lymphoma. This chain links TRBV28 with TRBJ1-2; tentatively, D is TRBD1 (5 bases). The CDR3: CASSYRGRDYGYTF. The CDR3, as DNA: TGTGCCAGCAGTTATAGGGGTCGGGACTATGGCTACACCTTC.